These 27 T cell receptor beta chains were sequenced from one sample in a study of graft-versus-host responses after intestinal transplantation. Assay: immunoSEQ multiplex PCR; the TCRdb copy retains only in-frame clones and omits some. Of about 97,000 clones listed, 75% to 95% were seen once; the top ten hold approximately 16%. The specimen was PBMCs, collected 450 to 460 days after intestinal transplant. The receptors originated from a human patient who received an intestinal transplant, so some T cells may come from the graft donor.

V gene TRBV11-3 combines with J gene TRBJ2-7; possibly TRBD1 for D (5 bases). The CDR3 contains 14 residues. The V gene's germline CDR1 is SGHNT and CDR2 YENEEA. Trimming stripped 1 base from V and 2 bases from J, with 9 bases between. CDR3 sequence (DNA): TGTGCCAGCAGCTTAGGAGCAGGGCCCTACGAGCAGTACTTC. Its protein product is CASSLGAGPYEQYF.

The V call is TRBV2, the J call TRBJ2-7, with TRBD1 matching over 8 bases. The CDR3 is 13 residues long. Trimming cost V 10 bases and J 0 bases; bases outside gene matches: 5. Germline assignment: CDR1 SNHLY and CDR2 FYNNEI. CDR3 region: CAKRQGHSYEQYF. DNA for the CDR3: TGTGCCAAAAGACAGGGGCACTCCTACGAGCAGTACTTC.

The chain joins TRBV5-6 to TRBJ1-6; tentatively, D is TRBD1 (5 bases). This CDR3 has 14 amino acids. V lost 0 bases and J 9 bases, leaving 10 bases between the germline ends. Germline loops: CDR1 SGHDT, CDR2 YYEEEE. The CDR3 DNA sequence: TGTGCCAGCAGCTTGGTGGGGGAGAGTTCACCCCTCCACTTT. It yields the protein CASSLVGESSPLHF.

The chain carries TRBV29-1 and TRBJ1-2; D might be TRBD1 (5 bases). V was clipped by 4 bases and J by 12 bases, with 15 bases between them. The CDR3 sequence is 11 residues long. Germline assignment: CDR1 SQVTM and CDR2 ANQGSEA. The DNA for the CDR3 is TGCAGCGTTGCCATTCAGGGTTGGAACACCTTC. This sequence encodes CSVAIQGWNTF.

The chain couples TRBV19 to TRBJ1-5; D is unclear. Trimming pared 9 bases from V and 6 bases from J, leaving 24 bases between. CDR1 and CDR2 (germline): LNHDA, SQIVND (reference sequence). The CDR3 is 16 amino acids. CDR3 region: CASSSGLGFLRQPQHF. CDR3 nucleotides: TGTGCCAGCTCGTCTGGTTTGGGATTTTTACGTCAGCCCCAGCATTTT.

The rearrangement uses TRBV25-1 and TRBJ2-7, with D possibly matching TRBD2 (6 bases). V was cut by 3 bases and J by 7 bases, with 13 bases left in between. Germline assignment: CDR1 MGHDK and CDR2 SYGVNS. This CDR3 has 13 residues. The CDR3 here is CASSDPPRGEQYF. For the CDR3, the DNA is TGTGCCAGCAGTGATCCCCCCCGGGGGGAGCAGTACTTC.

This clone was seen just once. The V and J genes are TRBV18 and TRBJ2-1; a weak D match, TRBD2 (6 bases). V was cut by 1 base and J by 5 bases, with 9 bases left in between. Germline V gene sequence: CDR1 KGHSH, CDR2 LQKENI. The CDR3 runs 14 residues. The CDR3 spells CASSPRGEHNEQFF. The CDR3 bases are TGTGCCAGCTCACCACGGGGGGAGCACAATGAGCAGTTCTTC. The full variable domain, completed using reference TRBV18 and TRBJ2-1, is NAGVMQNPRHLVRRRGQEARLRCSPMKGHSHVYWYRQLPEEGLKFMVYLQKENIIDESGMPKERFSAEFPKEGPSILRIQQVVRGDSAAYFCASSPRGEHNEQFFGPGTRLTVL.

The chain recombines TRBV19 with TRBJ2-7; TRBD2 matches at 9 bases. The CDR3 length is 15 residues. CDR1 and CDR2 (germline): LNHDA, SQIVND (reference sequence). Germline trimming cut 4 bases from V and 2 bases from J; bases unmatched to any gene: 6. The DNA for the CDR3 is TGTGCCAGTAGTACCCCGACTAGCGGAACCTACGAGCAGTACTTC. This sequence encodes CASSTPTSGTYEQYF.

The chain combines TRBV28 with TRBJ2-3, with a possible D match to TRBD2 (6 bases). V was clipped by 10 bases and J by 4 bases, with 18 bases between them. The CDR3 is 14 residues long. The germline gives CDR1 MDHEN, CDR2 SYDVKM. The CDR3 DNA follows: TGTGCCACCAAGGATGCCCGCGGGGCAGATACGCAGTATTTT. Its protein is CATKDARGADTQYF.

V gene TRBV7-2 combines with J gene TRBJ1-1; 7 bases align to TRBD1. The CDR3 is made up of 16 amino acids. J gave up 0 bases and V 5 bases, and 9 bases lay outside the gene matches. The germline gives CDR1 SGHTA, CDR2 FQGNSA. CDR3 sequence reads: CASSPGRGSVNTEAFF. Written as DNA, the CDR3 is TGTGCCAGCAGCCCGGGCAGGGGGTCCGTGAACACTGAAGCTTTCTTT.

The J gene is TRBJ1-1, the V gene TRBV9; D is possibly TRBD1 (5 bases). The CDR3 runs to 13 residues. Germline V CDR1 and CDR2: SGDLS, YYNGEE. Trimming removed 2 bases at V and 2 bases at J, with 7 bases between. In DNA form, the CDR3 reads TGTGCCAGCAGCGTCCAGGGAAACACTGAAGCTTTCTTT. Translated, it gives CASSVQGNTEAFF. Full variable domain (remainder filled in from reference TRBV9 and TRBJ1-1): DSGVTQTPKHLITATGQRVTLRCSPRSGDLSVYWYQQSLDQGLQFLIQYYNGEERAKGNILERFSAQQFPDLHSELNLSSLELGDSALYFCASSVQGNTEAFFGQGTRLTVV.

The DNA of the CDR3 is TGTGCCAGCAGGGGGAGACAGACTAATGAAAAACTGTTTTTT. Protein sequence: CASRGRQTNEKLFF. The chain joins TRBV6-1 to TRBJ1-4; a possible D gene is TRBD1 (5 bases). The germline gives CDR1 MNHNS, CDR2 SASEGT. The CDR3 is made up of 14 amino acids. The V gene lost 6 bases and the J gene lost 2 bases, with 10 bases spanning the gap.

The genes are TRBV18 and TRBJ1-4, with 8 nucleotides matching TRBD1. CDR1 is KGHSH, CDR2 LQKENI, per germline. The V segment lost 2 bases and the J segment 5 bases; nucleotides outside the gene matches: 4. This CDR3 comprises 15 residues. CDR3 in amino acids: CASSPDRGGNEKLFF. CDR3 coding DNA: TGTGCCAGCTCACCAGACAGGGGTGGGAATGAAAAACTGTTTTTT.

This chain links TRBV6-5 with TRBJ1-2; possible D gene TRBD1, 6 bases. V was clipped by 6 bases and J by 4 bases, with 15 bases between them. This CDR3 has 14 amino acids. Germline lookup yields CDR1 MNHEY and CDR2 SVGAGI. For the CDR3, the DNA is TGTGCCAGCAGCAGGGACACGGGCGTCTATGGCTACACCTTC. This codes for CASSRDTGVYGYTF.

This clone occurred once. The DNA for the CDR3 is TGTGCCAGCAGCGCCCGGGGCCTCCCACATAATGAAAAACTGTTTTTT. It yields the protein CASSARGLPHNEKLFF. The rearrangement joins TRBV13 to TRBJ1-4; maybe TRBD1 (5 bases). V lost 5 bases, J lost 4 bases, and 17 bases lay in between. This CDR3 region has 16 residues. Germline loops: CDR1 PRHDT, CDR2 FYEKMQ (reference sequence). Together with reference TRBV13 and TRBJ1-4, the CDR3 gives the full variable domain: AAGVIQSPRHLIKEKRETATLKCYPIPRHDTVYWYQQGPGQDPQFLISFYEKMQSDKGSIPDRFSAQQFSDYHSELNMSSLELGDSALYFCASSARGLPHNEKLFFGSGTQLSVL.

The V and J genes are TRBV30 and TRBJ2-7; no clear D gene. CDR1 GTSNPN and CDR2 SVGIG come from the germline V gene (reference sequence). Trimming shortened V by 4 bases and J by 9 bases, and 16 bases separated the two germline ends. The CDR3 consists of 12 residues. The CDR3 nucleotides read TGTGCCTGGATTGTGAGTGGGGTCGGGCAGTACTTC. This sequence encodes CAWIVSGVGQYF.

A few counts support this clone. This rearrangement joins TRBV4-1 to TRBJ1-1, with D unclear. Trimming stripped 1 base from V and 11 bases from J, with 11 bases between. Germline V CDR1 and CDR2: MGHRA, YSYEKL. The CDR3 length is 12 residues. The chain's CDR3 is CASSQVGQGAFF. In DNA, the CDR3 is TGCGCCAGCAGCCAAGTTGGGCAAGGGGCTTTCTTT.

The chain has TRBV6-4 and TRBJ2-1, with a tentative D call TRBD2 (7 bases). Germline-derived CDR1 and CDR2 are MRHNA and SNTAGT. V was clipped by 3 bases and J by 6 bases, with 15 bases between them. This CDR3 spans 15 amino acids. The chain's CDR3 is CASSERGGAANEQFF. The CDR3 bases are TGTGCCAGCAGTGAGAGGGGGGGGGCCGCCAATGAGCAGTTCTTC.

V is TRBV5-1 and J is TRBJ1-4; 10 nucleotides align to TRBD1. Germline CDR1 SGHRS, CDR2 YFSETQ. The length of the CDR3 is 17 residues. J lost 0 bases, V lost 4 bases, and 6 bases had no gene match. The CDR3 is CASSPGQGPTTNEKLFF. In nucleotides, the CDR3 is TGCGCCAGCAGCCCGGGACAGGGGCCGACAACTAATGAAAAACTGTTTTTT.

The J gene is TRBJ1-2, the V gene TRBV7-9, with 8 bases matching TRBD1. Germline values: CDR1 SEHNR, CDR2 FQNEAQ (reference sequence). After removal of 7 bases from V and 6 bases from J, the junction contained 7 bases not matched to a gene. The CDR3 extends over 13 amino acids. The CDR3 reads CASTVTGDNGYTF. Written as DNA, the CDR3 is TGTGCCAGCACCGTGACAGGGGATAATGGCTACACCTTC.

DNA of the CDR3: TGTGCCAGCTCACCAATAGGACGGCATAATTCACCCCTCCACTTT. Protein sequence: CASSPIGRHNSPLHF. This chain connects TRBV18 to TRBJ1-6, with D unclear. The germline V gene encodes CDR1 KGHSH and CDR2 LQKENI. The CDR3 runs to 15 residues. The ends were cut back, 2 bases at V and 5 bases at J, with 10 bases in the middle. The whole variable domain, remainder taken from reference TRBV18 and TRBJ1-6, is NAGVMQNPRHLVRRRGQEARLRCSPMKGHSHVYWYRQLPEEGLKFMVYLQKENIIDESGMPKERFSAEFPKEGPSILRIQQVVRGDSAAYFCASSPIGRHNSPLHFGNGTRLTVT.

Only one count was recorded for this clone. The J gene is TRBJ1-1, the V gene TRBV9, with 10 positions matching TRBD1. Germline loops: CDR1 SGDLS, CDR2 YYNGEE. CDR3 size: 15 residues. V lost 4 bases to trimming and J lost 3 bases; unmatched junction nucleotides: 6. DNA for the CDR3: TGTGCCAGCAGCCCAGGGACAGGGGAGGACACTGAAGCTTTCTTT. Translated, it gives CASSPGTGEDTEAFF. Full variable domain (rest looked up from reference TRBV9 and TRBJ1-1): DSGVTQTPKHLITATGQRVTLRCSPRSGDLSVYWYQQSLDQGLQFLIQYYNGEERAKGNILERFSAQQFPDLHSELNLSSLELGDSALYFCASSPGTGEDTEAFFGQGTRLTVV.

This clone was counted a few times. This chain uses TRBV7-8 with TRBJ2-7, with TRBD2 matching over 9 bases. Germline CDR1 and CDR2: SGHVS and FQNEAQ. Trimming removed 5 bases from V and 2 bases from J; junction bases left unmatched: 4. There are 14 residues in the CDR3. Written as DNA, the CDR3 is TGTGCCAGCAGCCCCGGCGGGGGGGCCTACGAGCAGTACTTC. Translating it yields CASSPGGGAYEQYF.

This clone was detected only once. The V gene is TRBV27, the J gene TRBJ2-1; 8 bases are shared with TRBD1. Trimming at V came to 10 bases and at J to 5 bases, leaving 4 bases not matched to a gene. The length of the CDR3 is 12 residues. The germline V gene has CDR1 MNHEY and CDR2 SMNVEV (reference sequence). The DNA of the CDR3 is TGTGCCATCCAGGGGGCCCACAATGAGCAGTTCTTC. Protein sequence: CAIQGAHNEQFF.

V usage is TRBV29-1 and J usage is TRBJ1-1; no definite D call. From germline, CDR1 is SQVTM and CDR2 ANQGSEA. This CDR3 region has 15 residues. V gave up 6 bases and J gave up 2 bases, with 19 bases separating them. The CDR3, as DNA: TGCAGCGTCGCTAGGACCAAAACGGGTAACACTGAAGCTTTCTTT. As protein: CSVARTKTGNTEAFF.

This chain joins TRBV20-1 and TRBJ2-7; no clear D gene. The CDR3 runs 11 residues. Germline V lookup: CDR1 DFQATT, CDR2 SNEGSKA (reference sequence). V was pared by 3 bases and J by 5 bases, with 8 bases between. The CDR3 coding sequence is TGCAGTGCTAGTTTTTACAACGAGCAGTACTTC. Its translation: CSASFYNEQYF.

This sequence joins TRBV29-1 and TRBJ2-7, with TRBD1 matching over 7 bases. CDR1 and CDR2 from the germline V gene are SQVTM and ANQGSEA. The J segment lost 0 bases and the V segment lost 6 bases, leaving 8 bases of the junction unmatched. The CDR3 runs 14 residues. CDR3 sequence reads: CSVRQGPSSYEQYF. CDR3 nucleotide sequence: TGCAGCGTACGACAGGGCCCTAGCTCCTACGAGCAGTACTTC.